This T cell receptor (beta chain) was recovered during a study of sequential checkpoint blockade in melanoma. Sample treatment: randomized to nivolumab then ipilimumab (arm A) or the reverse (arm B). TCRdb's copy holds only in-frame clones and misses some; the assay was immunoSEQ multiplex PCR. Altogether tens of thousands of clones are present, about four fifths being singletons, with the ten largest covering approximately 6%. CDR3 length: 13 residues. CDR1 is MDHEN, CDR2 SYDVKM, per germline. V was shortened by 7 bases and J by 1 base, with 9 bases between the two germline ends. This TCR was sampled from a human donor with melanoma. The sequencing here drew on CD8+ T cells sorted from blood (inferred from file names), taken from a patient given nivolumab and ipilimumab in sequence. The chain recombines TRBV28 with TRBJ2-3; D is ambiguous. The CDR3 is CASTNVGTDTQYF. For the CDR3, the DNA is TGTGCCAGCACGAACGTAGGCACAGATACGCAGTATTTT. The variable domain in full, completed from reference TRBV28 and TRBJ2-3, reads DVKVTQSSRYLVKRTGEKVFLECVQDMDHENMFWYRQDPGLGLRLIYFSYDVKMKEKGDIPEGYSVSREKKERFSLILESASTNQTSMYLCASTNVGTDTQYFGPGTRLTVL.